This TCR beta chain was obtained from a study of blood T cells in healthy people across ages. This clonotype was observed a few times. Antigen specificity is unknown. Next came a second PCR, run for about 7 to 12 cycles, which used a sample-barcoded 5' primer along with a J-beta primer mix. TCRdb reprocessed the 5' RACE reads via MiXCR and lists one record per CDR3 protein. The profile covers approximately 800,000 distinct CDR3 sequences, with roughly 35% appearing a single time and 10% to 15% taken by the ten largest. The CDR3 runs 20 residues. J was trimmed by 6 bases and V by 0 bases; bases with no gene match: 22. The germline CDR1 and CDR2 sequences are LGHDT and YNNKEL (reference sequence). Study-level points and caveats: Age showed a roughly linear inverse relationship with TCR beta diversity per million T cells.

The rearrangement links TRBV3-1 to TRBJ1-1; TRBD1 agrees at 7 bases. This TCR derives from a man younger than 30 in good health. The sample comprised blood. As DNA, the CDR3 is TGTGCCAGCAGCCAAGATCGCCTGATCGCAGGGGGTCCCGGTCGGGCTGAAGCTTTCTTT. It translates to CASSQDRLIAGGPGRAEAFF.